A single sample gave rise to the 23 T cell receptor beta chains below, sequenced in a study of identifying expanded T cells in peripheral blood. The table came from immunoSEQ multiplex PCR; TCRdb's copy has only in-frame clones and leaves some out. The sample carries more than 50,000 clones, about 85% recorded once. Sequencing used blood. The receptors come from a person aged 18 to 70 in good health.

This sequence joins TRBV11-3 and TRBJ2-2, with 7 bases that match TRBD1. The CDR3 spans 15 residues. After removal of 2 bases from V and 4 bases from J, the junction contained 4 bases not matched to a gene. In germline, CDR1 is SGHNT, CDR2 YENEEA. Written as DNA, the CDR3 is TGTGCCAGCAGCTTATTTGCAGGGGGCACCGGGGAGCTGTTTTTT. Translation: CASSLFAGGTGELFF.

The genes are TRBV6-6 and TRBJ1-1; 8 bases line up with TRBD1. V lost 6 bases, J lost 4 bases, and 4 bases stayed unmatched. Germline V gives CDR1 MNHNY, CDR2 SVGAGI (reference sequence). There are 13 residues in the CDR3. The CDR3 reads CASSDTGGTEAFF. CDR3 in DNA: TGTGCCAGCAGCGATACAGGGGGCACTGAAGCTTTCTTT.

The chain recombines TRBV18 with TRBJ2-3; D possibly corresponds to TRBD2 (5 bases). CDR3 size: 16 residues. V lost 6 bases, J lost 2 bases, and 18 bases lay in between. Germline values: CDR1 KGHSH, CDR2 LQKENI. DNA of the CDR3: TGTGCCAGCTCGCCCACTAGTCGGCGGGCCACAGATACGCAGTATTTT. Its translation is CASSPTSRRATDTQYF. Looking up the rest from reference TRBV18 and TRBJ2-3 gives the full variable domain: NAGVMQNPRHLVRRRGQEARLRCSPMKGHSHVYWYRQLPEEGLKFMVYLQKENIIDESGMPKERFSAEFPKEGPSILRIQQVVRGDSAAYFCASSPTSRRATDTQYFGPGTRLTVL.

The chain is built from TRBV5-1 and TRBJ1-1, with 8 bases aligning to TRBD1. The length of the CDR3 is 15 residues. Germline CDR1 and CDR2: SGHRS and YFSETQ. V shed 2 bases and J 5 bases; nucleotides not matched to a gene: 8. The chain's CDR3 is CASSFGQGVLTEAFF. The CDR3 nucleotides are TGCGCCAGCAGCTTCGGACAGGGAGTGTTGACTGAAGCTTTCTTT.

The V and J genes are TRBV5-4 and TRBJ2-1; weak D call: TRBD2 (5 bases). The length of the CDR3 is 14 residues. In germline, CDR1 is SGHNT, CDR2 YYREEE (reference sequence). Trimming stripped 4 bases from V and 3 bases from J, with 11 bases between. The CDR3: CASSQRGSYNEQFF. The DNA of the CDR3 is TGTGCCAGCAGCCAAAGAGGGAGCTACAATGAGCAGTTCTTC.

V gene TRBV7-9 combines with J gene TRBJ2-2; TRBD1 is a possible D gene (6 bases). From germline, CDR1 is SEHNR and CDR2 FQNEAQ (reference sequence). The V gene lost 6 bases and the J gene lost 6 bases, with 11 bases spanning the gap. The CDR3 runs 13 residues. CDR3 DNA: TGTGCCAGCAGGGGCAGGGGTCCCGGGGAGCTGTTTTTT. As protein: CASRGRGPGELFF.

This chain joins TRBV19 and TRBJ1-1; unclear D gene. Germline V lookup: CDR1 LNHDA, CDR2 SQIVND (reference sequence). The ends were cut back, 5 bases at V and 1 base at J, with 14 bases in the middle. The CDR3 is made up of 15 amino acids. The CDR3 DNA reads TGTGCCAGTAGTGCGACGCGGCAGAAGAACACTGAAGCTTTCTTT. The encoded protein is CASSATRQKNTEAFF.

The chain joins TRBV6-5 to TRBJ1-1, with TRBD1 matching over 11 bases. J gave up 1 base and V 7 bases, and 5 bases lay outside the gene matches. CDR3 length: 15 amino acids. In germline, CDR1 is MNHEY, CDR2 SVGAGI. The CDR3 DNA sequence: TGTGCCAGCAAGGACAGGGGGCGTCGGAACACTGAAGCTTTCTTT. Translation: CASKDRGRRNTEAFF.

The chain couples TRBV5-1 to TRBJ2-3, with D tentatively TRBD1 or TRBD2 (5 bases each). Trimming cost V 3 bases and J 5 bases, with 13 bases left between them. CDR3 length equals 14 residues. In germline, CDR1 is SGHRS, CDR2 YFSETQ. In DNA form, the CDR3 reads TGCGCCAGCAGCTGGGGGTTGGGGGAAGATACGCAGTATTTT. Protein product: CASSWGLGEDTQYF.

This clone was found once. The gene calls are TRBV29-1 and TRBJ2-3; D call uncertain. Germline CDR1 reads SQVTM; CDR2 reads ANQGSEA. The germline V and J ends were trimmed by 5 bases and 4 bases, with 10 bases remaining between them. There are 12 residues in the CDR3. CDR3 sequence: CSVTVPPDTQYF. CDR3 bases: TGCAGCGTTACAGTCCCTCCAGATACGCAGTATTTT.

This clone showed up just once. This rearrangement joins TRBV9 to TRBJ2-3; 13 bases map to TRBD2. J gave up 7 bases and V 3 bases, and 8 bases lay outside the gene matches. Germline CDR1 reads SGDLS; CDR2 reads YYNGEE. This CDR3 is 16 amino acids long. The CDR3 here is CASSARTSGRGNTQYF. CDR3 in DNA: TGTGCCAGCAGCGCGAGGACTAGCGGGAGAGGGAATACGCAGTATTTT. Filled out from reference TRBV9 and TRBJ2-3, the complete variable domain reads DSGVTQTPKHLITATGQRVTLRCSPRSGDLSVYWYQQSLDQGLQFLIQYYNGEERAKGNILERFSAQQFPDLHSELNLSSLELGDSALYFCASSARTSGRGNTQYFGPGTRLTVL.

The sample holds a few counts of this clone. V and J are TRBV7-6 and TRBJ2-5, with D tentatively TRBD2 (5 bases). V shed 5 bases and J shed 5 bases, with 12 bases lying between them. The germline CDR1 and CDR2 sequences are SGHVS and FNYEAQ. This CDR3 comprises 13 residues. The chain's CDR3 is CASSLPGEETQYF. The CDR3 DNA is TGTGCCAGCAGCCTACCTGGGGAGGAGACCCAGTACTTC.

The chain joins TRBV6-5 to TRBJ1-1; no definite D call. Between the trimmed V and J ends, which lost 6 bases and 1 base, there was a span of 9 bases. This CDR3 has 13 residues. Per the germline V gene, CDR1 is MNHEY and CDR2 is SVGAGI. The CDR3 reads CASRETKNTEAFF. The CDR3 DNA sequence: TGTGCCAGCAGAGAAACAAAGAACACTGAAGCTTTCTTT.

This chain links TRBV5-6 with TRBJ2-7, with D unclear. Germline values: CDR1 SGHDT, CDR2 YYEEEE. The length of the CDR3 is 14 residues. The V end lost 1 base, the J end lost 0 bases, and 8 bases lay between the germline ends. CDR3 protein: CASSLNVPSYEQYF. The CDR3 DNA follows: TGTGCCAGCAGCTTGAACGTGCCCTCCTACGAGCAGTACTTC.

The chain employs TRBV19 and TRBJ2-1; 7 bases map to TRBD2. The ends lost 3 bases at V and 8 bases at J; junction bases unmatched: 10. Germline CDR1 reads LNHDA; CDR2 reads SQIVND (reference sequence). CDR3 length equals 15 residues. The CDR3 nucleotides read TGTGCCAGTAGTATTTCAGCGGGGTCCGGCTATGAGCAGTTCTTC. It translates to CASSISAGSGYEQFF.

This clone appeared a few times. This chain links TRBV7-8 with TRBJ2-1, with a tentative D call TRBD2 (6 bases). V shed 2 bases and J shed 0 bases, with 11 bases lying between them. This CDR3 is 16 amino acids long. The germline V gene encodes CDR1 SGHVS and CDR2 FQNEAQ. This CDR3 reads CASSLPGDPSYNEQFF. CDR3 DNA: TGTGCCAGCAGCTTACCGGGAGACCCCTCCTACAATGAGCAGTTCTTC.

CDR3 sequence (DNA): TGTGCCAGCAGTGAAGGAGACAGGGATCACGGCTACACCTTC. Encoded protein: CASSEGDRDHGYTF. The chain recombines TRBV2 with TRBJ1-2; TRBD1 matches 7 bases. Germline V lookup: CDR1 SNHLY, CDR2 FYNNEI. V shed 1 base, J shed 8 bases, and the junction held 7 bases outside the gene matches. The CDR3 consists of 14 residues.

The chain couples TRBV7-9 to TRBJ1-3, with D possibly matching TRBD1 (5 bases). This CDR3 is 14 amino acids long. Per germline, CDR1 SEHNR and CDR2 FQNEAQ (reference sequence). The V and J ends lost 5 bases and 5 bases respectively, with 13 bases between them. The DNA of the CDR3 is TGTGCCAGCAGCCGGGGGGAGAGCCGAAACACCATATATTTT. Protein product: CASSRGESRNTIYF.

The sample holds a few counts of this clone. This chain connects TRBV6-5 to TRBJ2-7, with unresolved D. In germline, CDR1 is MNHEY, CDR2 SVGAGI. Trimming cost V 2 bases and J 5 bases, with 10 bases left between them. This CDR3 comprises 13 residues. CDR3 protein: CASSYLVPNEQYF. CDR3 in DNA: TGTGCCAGCAGTTACCTTGTTCCGAACGAGCAGTACTTC.

In its sample, this clone was seen once. The genes are TRBV9 and TRBJ2-3; D possibly corresponds to TRBD2 (7 bases). In germline, CDR1 is SGDLS, CDR2 YYNGEE. The V and J ends lost 0 bases and 4 bases respectively, with 12 bases between them. The CDR3 sequence is 15 residues long. CDR3 sequence (DNA): TGTGCCAGCAGCGTAGGTGGGGGGGCCTCAGATACGCAGTATTTT. As protein: CASSVGGGASDTQYF.

The sample holds a few counts of this clone. The chain links TRBV20-1 to TRBJ1-1; the D is unclear. This CDR3 spans 11 amino acids. Germline V CDR1 and CDR2: DFQATT, SNEGSKA (reference sequence). Trimming stripped 1 base from V and 6 bases from J, with 6 bases between. The CDR3 sequence is CSARVNAEAFF. The CDR3 DNA reads TGCAGTGCTAGAGTAAACGCTGAAGCTTTCTTT.

The gene calls are TRBV19 and TRBJ1-3, with D unresolved. Trimming shortened V by 3 bases and J by 0 bases, and 9 bases separated the two germline ends. The CDR3 sequence is 15 residues long. Germline V gene data show CDR1 as LNHDA and CDR2 as SQIVND (reference sequence). DNA for the CDR3: TGTGCCAGTAGTATCAGGAGGGTCTCTGGAAACACCATATATTTT. Its translation: CASSIRRVSGNTIYF.

This clone has only a few counts. Here the CDR3 reads CAWSMGGRTQYF. As DNA, the CDR3 is TGTGCCTGGAGTATGGGGGGCCGAACCCAGTACTTC. The rearrangement joins TRBV30 to TRBJ2-5; either TRBD1 or TRBD2 may fit D (6 bases each). Deletions cut 2 bases from V and 8 bases from J, with 12 bases between. CDR1 GTSNPN and CDR2 SVGIG come from the germline V gene (reference sequence). This CDR3 contains 12 residues.